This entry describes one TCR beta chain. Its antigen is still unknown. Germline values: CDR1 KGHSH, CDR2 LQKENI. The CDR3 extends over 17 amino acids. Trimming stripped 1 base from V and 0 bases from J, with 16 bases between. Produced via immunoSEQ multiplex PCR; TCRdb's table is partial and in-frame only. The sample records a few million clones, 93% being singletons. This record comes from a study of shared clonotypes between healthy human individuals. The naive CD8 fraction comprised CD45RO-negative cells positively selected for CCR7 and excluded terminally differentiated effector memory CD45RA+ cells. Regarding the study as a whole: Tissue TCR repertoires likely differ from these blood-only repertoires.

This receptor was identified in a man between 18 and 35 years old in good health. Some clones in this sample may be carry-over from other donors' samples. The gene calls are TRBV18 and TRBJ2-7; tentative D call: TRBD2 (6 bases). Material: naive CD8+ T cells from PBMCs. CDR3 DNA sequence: TGTGCCAGCTCACCACTACCCCCGGGACTCAGCTCCTACGAGCAGTACTTC. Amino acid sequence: CASSPLPPGLSSYEQYF.